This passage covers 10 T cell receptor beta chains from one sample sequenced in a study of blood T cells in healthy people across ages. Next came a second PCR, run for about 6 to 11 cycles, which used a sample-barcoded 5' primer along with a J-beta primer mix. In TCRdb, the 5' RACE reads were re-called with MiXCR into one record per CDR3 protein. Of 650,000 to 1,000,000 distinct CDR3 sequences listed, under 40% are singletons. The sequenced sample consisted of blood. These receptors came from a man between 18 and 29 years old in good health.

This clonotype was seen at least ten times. This chain's CDR3 is CASSLGAGSYGYTF. The CDR3 nucleotides are TGTGCCAGCAGCTTGGGGGCAGGCTCCTATGGCTACACCTTC. The chain combines TRBV5-5 with TRBJ1-2; no firm D call. V was clipped by 0 bases and J by 4 bases, with 10 bases between them. Germline assignment: CDR1 SGHKS and CDR2 YYEKEE (reference sequence). CDR3 length equals 14 residues. Filled out from reference TRBV5-5 and TRBJ1-2, the complete variable domain reads DAGVTQSPTHLIKTRGQQVTLRCSPISGHKSVSWYQQVLGQGPQFIFQYYEKEERGRGNFPDRFSARQFPNYSSELNVNALLLGDSALYLCASSLGAGSYGYTFGSGTRLTVV.

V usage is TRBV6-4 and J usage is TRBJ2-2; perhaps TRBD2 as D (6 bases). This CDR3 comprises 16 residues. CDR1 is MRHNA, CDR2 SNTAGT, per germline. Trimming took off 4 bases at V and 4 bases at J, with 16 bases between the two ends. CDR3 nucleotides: TGTGCCAGCAGTGTAGACGGGAGAACGGGCACCGGGGAGCTGTTTTTT. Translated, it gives CASSVDGRTGTGELFF.

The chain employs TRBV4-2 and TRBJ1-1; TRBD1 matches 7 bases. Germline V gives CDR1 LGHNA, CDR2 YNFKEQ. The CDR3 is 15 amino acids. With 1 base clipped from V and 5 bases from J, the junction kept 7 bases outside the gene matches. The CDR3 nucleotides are TGTGCCAGCAGCCAAGTCTCGGACAGGTTGACTGAAGCTTTCTTT. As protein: CASSQVSDRLTEAFF.

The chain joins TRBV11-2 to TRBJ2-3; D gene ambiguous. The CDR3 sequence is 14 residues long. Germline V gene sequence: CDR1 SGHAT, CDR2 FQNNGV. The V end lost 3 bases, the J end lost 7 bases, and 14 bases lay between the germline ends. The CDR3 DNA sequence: TGTGCCAGCAGCTTGGGTGTTGGCTTCTATACGCAGTATTTT. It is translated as CASSLGVGFYTQYF.

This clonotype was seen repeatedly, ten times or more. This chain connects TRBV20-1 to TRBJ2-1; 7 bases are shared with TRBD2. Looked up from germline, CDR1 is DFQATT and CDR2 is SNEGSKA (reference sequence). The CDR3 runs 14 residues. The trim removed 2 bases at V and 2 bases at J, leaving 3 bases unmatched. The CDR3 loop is CSARLAETYNEQFF. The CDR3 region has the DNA TGCAGTGCTAGACTAGCGGAGACCTACAATGAGCAGTTCTTC.

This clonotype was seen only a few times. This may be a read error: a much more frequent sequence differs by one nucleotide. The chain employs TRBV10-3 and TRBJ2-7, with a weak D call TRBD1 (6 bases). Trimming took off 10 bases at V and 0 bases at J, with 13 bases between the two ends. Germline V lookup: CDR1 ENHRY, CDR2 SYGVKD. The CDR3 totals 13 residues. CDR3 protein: CASRDTSSYEQYF. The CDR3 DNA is TGTGCCAGCAGGGACACGAGCTCCTACGAGCAGTACTTC.

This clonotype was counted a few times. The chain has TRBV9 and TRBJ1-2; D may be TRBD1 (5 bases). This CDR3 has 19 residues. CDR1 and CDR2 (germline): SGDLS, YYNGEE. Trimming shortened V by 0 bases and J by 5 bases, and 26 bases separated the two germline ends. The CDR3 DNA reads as TGTGCCAGCAGCGTAGAGGGCAGGGCTGGGGTGTTTGCAGATTATGGCTACACCTTC. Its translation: CASSVEGRAGVFADYGYTF.

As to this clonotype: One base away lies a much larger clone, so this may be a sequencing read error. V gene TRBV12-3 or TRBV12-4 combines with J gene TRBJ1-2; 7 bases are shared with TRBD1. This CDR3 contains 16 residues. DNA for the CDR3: TGTGCCAACAGTTTAGCGAGGAGGGGACAGCTGGGTGGCTACACCTTC. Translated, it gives CANSLARRGQLGGYTF.

CDR3 in DNA: TGCAGTGCTAGACCCGCCGGACGGGACTGGGACTCCTACAATGAGCAGTACTTC. This sequence encodes CSARPAGRDWDSYNEQYF. The V gene is TRBV20-1, the J gene TRBJ2-1; TRBD2 is a possible D gene (6 bases). TRBJ2-7 matches the DNA end more closely, so the J call is doubtful. CDR1 is DFQATT and CDR2 is SNEGSKA in the germline V gene (reference sequence). This CDR3 has 18 amino acids.

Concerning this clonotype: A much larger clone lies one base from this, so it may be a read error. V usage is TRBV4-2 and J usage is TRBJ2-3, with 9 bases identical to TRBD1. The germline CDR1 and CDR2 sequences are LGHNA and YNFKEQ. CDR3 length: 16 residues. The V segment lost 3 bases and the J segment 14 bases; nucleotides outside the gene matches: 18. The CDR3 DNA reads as TGTGCCAGCAGCCAGCCTCCCGGGACAGGGTCCGAAAAACTGTATTTT. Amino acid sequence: CASSQPPGTGSEKLYF.